The 32 T cell receptor beta chains below all came from one sample that was sequenced in a study of prognosis after radiotherapy for stage I lung cancer. TCR beta CDR3 amplification from genomic DNA was performed by two-round multiplex PCR. The first round of PCR was done with primers that matched each TRBV and TRBJ gene. TCRdb re-analysed the multiplex PCR reads in MiXCR, keeping a single row per CDR3 protein. Seen here are 31,000 or so distinct CDR3 sequences, around 43% observed once, and the top ten hold roughly 15%. Sequenced material: PBMCs, taken before or after stereotactic body radiation therapy (not recorded which). Receptor source: a donor aged 50 or older with non-small cell lung cancer.

This clonotype is medium-sized. This rearrangement joins TRBV27 to TRBJ1-5; tentatively, D is TRBD1 (5 bases). Trimming stripped 3 bases from V and 4 bases from J, with 10 bases between. This CDR3 spans 14 amino acids. Germline CDR1 MNHEY, CDR2 SMNVEV (reference sequence). The CDR3: CASSFGGPNQPQHF. The CDR3 bases are TGTGCCAGCAGTTTTGGGGGTCCGAATCAGCCCCAGCATTTT.

The rearrangement joins TRBV6-4 to TRBJ1-1; the D is unclear. The CDR3 has 15 residues. Germline V gene data show CDR1 as MRHNA and CDR2 as SNTAGT. Trimming removed 4 bases at V and 5 bases at J, with 17 bases between. Here the CDR3 DNA reads TGTGCCAGCAGTGCCGCCCCGTACAGTGCTACTGAAGCTTTCTTT. This translates into CASSAAPYSATEAFF.

Worth noting for this clonotype: A far more abundant clone sits one base away, making this likely a read error. CDR3 sequence reads: CASSYSNAATGELFF. The CDR3 DNA reads TGTGCCAGCAGTTACTCGAATGCTGCCACCGGGGAGCTGTTTTTT. V and J are TRBV6-4 and TRBJ2-2; D gene uncertain. Germline values: CDR1 MRHNA, CDR2 SNTAGT. The CDR3 spans 15 residues.

Remarks on this clonotype: One end of the junction fails to match germline, which may point to a read error. The chain is built from TRBV28 and TRBJ2-3, with no clear D. This CDR3 spans 15 amino acids. Germline loops: CDR1 MDHEN, CDR2 SYDVKM. CDR3 in amino acids: CPSSVAIGDTDTQYF. The CDR3 region has the DNA TGTCCCAGCAGTGTGGCTATCGGTGACACAGATACGCAGTATTTT.

In its sample, this clonotype ranks as medium-sized. The chain couples TRBV6-9 to TRBJ2-7, with D unclear. Trimming left V 2 bases short and J 5 bases short, with 4 bases between. Germline CDR1 reads MNHGY; CDR2 reads SVAAGI. The length of the CDR3 is 11 residues. The CDR3: CASSYLDEQYF. CDR3 bases: TGTGCCAGCAGTTATCTGGACGAGCAGTACTTC.

Comments on this clonotype: A much larger clone lies a single base off, so this may be a read error. V and J are TRBV12-3 or TRBV12-4 and TRBJ1-4, with 7 bases that match TRBD1. The CDR3 is 15 residues long. Trimming at V came to 8 bases and at J to 4 bases, leaving 10 bases not matched to a gene. The CDR3 reads CASGKFTGVNEKLFF. The DNA of the CDR3 is TGTGCCAGCGGAAAATTTACAGGGGTTAATGAAAAACTGTTTTTT.

The rearrangement uses TRBV28 and TRBJ2-1; 9 positions agree with TRBD1. Germline CDR1 reads MDHEN; CDR2 reads SYDVKM. This CDR3 contains 14 residues. V lost 6 bases and J lost 3; bases outside the gene matches: 3. The CDR3 nucleotides are TGTGCCAGCAGACCGACAGGGGGCTACAATGAGCAGTTCTTC. Translation: CASRPTGGYNEQFF. Full variable domain (remainder filled in from reference TRBV28 and TRBJ2-1): DVKVTQSSRYLVKRTGEKVFLECVQDMDHENMFWYRQDPGLGLRLIYFSYDVKMKEKGDIPEGYSVSREKKERFSLILESASTNQTSMYLCASRPTGGYNEQFFGPGTRLTVL.

The V gene is TRBV19, the J gene TRBJ2-3; no firm D call. CDR1 LNHDA and CDR2 SQIVND come from the germline V gene (reference sequence). V was trimmed by 1 base and J by 0 bases, leaving 5 bases between them. The CDR3 is 14 amino acids. CDR3 region: CASSIVSSTDTQYF. The CDR3 bases are TGTGCCAGTAGTATAGTCTCAAGCACAGATACGCAGTATTTT.

Points on this clonotype: One end of the junction is discordant with germline, which a read error may explain. The rearrangement uses TRBV19 and TRBJ2-2, with 7 bases aligning to TRBD1. This CDR3 spans 15 amino acids. Germline V gene sequence: CDR1 LNHDA, CDR2 SQIVND (reference sequence). The DNA for the CDR3 is TGTGCCATTAGTATAGTCGGGACAGCTACCGGGGAGCTGCTTTTT. It codes for CAISIVGTATGELLF.

A remark on this clonotype: A much larger clone lies a single base off, so this may be a read error. The rearrangement uses TRBV7-6 and TRBJ1-2, with a possible D match to TRBD1 (5 bases). The CDR3 extends over 13 amino acids. Per the germline V gene, CDR1 is SGHVS and CDR2 is FNYEAQ. The CDR3 bases are TGTGCCAGCAGCTTAGACGAGGGGTATGGCCACACCTTC. It yields the protein CASSLDEGYGHTF. The whole variable domain, filled in from reference TRBV7-6 and TRBJ1-2, reads GAGVSQSPRYKVTKRGQDVALRCDPISGHVSLYWYRQALGQGPEFLTYFNYEAQQDKSGLPNDRFSAERPEGSISTLTIQRTEQRDSAMYRCASSLDEGYGHTFGSGTRLTVV.

This clonotype was counted ten times or more. The gene calls are TRBV24-1 and TRBJ1-5; D uncertain. Trimming left V 10 bases short and J 5 bases short, with 11 bases between. The germline V gene encodes CDR1 KGHDR and CDR2 SFDVKD. The CDR3 runs to 12 residues. In DNA, the CDR3 is TGTGCCACAGCTAATCCTGATCAGCCCCAGCATTTT. As protein: CATANPDQPQHF.

To note about this clonotype: With a far larger clone one base away, a read error is the likely cause. This chain joins TRBV20-1 and TRBJ1-1; D unresolved. The J call may be mistaken, given a closer DNA end match to TRBJ1-6. Germline V gene lookup returns CDR1 DFQATT and CDR2 SNEGSKA (reference sequence). The CDR3 contains 14 residues. The DNA for the CDR3 is TGCAGTGCTAGTTCGGGGAGTATGGATTCACCCCTCCACTTT. Translating it yields CSASSGSMDSPLHF.

In its sample, this clonotype was seen many times. This chain connects TRBV18 to TRBJ1-1; 9 bases map to TRBD1. The CDR3 consists of 17 residues. Germline assignment: CDR1 KGHSH and CDR2 LQKENI. Losses at the gene ends were 5 bases for V and 0 bases for J; bases not matched to a gene: 10. The CDR3 here is CASSSGQGPPMNTEAFF. The CDR3 DNA follows: TGTGCCAGCTCATCGGGACAGGGCCCTCCGATGAACACTGAAGCTTTCTTT.

Many counts were recorded for this clonotype. The chain has TRBV24-1 and TRBJ2-3; D is perhaps TRBD1 (7 bases). The ends were cut back, 4 bases at V and 5 bases at J, with 24 bases in the middle. Germline assignment: CDR1 KGHDR and CDR2 SFDVKD. This CDR3 region has 18 residues. This chain's CDR3 is CATSDPYDRAGWRDTQYF. CDR3 sequence (DNA): TGTGCCACCAGTGACCCCTACGACAGGGCGGGGTGGCGAGATACGCAGTATTTT.

This clonotype was seen only once. The junction shows a germline mismatch at one end, possibly a read error. This sequence joins TRBV5-1 and TRBJ2-7, with a weak D call TRBD2 (6 bases). Germline lookup yields CDR1 SGHRS and CDR2 YFSETQ. CDR3 length: 15 amino acids. In DNA, the CDR3 is TGCGCCAGCCGAATGGTGGTAGCGGTCTCCTACGAGCAGTATTTC. Its translation: CASRMVVAVSYEQYF.

This clonotype counts as medium-sized. The V and J genes are TRBV6-2 or TRBV6-3 and TRBJ1-2, with D hard to call. This CDR3 has 13 residues. The germline V gene has CDR1 MNHEY and CDR2 SVGEGT. Trimming took off 0 bases at V and 6 bases at J, with 8 bases between the two ends. The CDR3 DNA reads TGTGCCAGCAGTTACTCAAGAGGGCATGGCTACACCTTC. Amino acid sequence: CASSYSRGHGYTF.

This clonotype was observed a few times. The V and J genes are TRBV4-1 and TRBJ1-1; possible D gene TRBD1, 5 bases. Per the germline V gene, CDR1 is MGHRA and CDR2 is YSYEKL. Trimming cost V 3 bases and J 5 bases, with 16 bases left between them. This CDR3 contains 15 residues. Here the CDR3 reads CASSHEGMGRTEAFF. The CDR3 DNA is TGCGCCAGCAGCCATGAGGGGATGGGAAGAACTGAAGCTTTCTTT.

This clonotype was recorded many times. The gene calls are TRBV30 and TRBJ1-1, with a possible D match to TRBD1 (5 bases). V was cut by 2 bases and J by 1 base, with 14 bases left in between. The CDR3 length is 15 residues. Per germline, CDR1 GTSNPN and CDR2 SVGIG (reference sequence). The CDR3 nucleotides read TGTGCCTGGAGTCCTCGACAGATGCCGAACACTGAAGCTTTCTTT. Protein sequence: CAWSPRQMPNTEAFF.

This clonotype has at least ten counts. The V call is TRBV19, the J call TRBJ2-2; possible D gene TRBD2, 7 bases. This CDR3 is 14 amino acids long. CDR1 and CDR2 (germline): LNHDA, SQIVND (reference sequence). Trimming stripped 4 bases from V and 4 bases from J, with 10 bases between. CDR3 region: CASSRGGTTGELFF. CDR3 DNA sequence: TGTGCCAGTAGTAGGGGGGGCACCACCGGGGAGCTGTTTTTT.

This clonotype was counted at least ten times. The CDR3 is CASSREAGTDTQYF. The CDR3 coding sequence is TGTGCCAGCAGTCGAGAAGCTGGGACAGATACGCAGTATTTT. The J gene is TRBJ2-3, the V gene TRBV6-1; no definite D call. The CDR3 is 14 amino acids. Germline V CDR1 and CDR2: MNHNS, SASEGT. V shed 5 bases and J shed 3 bases, with 12 bases lying between them.

This clonotype was observed at least ten times. The chain employs TRBV11-3 and TRBJ2-2; 8 bases align to TRBD2. The CDR3 loop spans 16 amino acids. J gave up 2 bases and V 2 bases, and 4 bases lay outside the gene matches. Germline V gene data show CDR1 as SGHNT and CDR2 as YENEEA. The chain's CDR3 is CASSLILAVNTGELFF. The CDR3 nucleotides are TGTGCCAGCAGCTTAATACTAGCGGTTAACACCGGGGAGCTGTTTTTT.

The chain has TRBV20-1 and TRBJ1-6; D gene unclear. The germline CDR1 and CDR2 sequences are DFQATT and SNEGSKA (reference sequence). The V gene lost 6 bases and the J gene lost 5 bases, with 14 bases spanning the gap. The CDR3 covers 14 residues. Here the CDR3 reads CSAVALGNNSPLHF. The DNA for the CDR3 is TGCAGTGCCGTCGCTCTGGGTAATAATTCACCCCTCCACTTT.

The chain links TRBV6-1 to TRBJ2-7; D tentatively fits TRBD1 or TRBD2 (6 bases each). The CDR3 loop spans 14 amino acids. CDR1 is MNHNS and CDR2 is SASEGT in the germline V gene. Trimming left V 6 bases short and J 0 bases short, with 12 bases between. The CDR3 nucleotides are TGTGCCAGCAGACGGGGGCGCGTCTCCTACGAGCAGTACTTC. Translated, it gives CASRRGRVSYEQYF.

This chain uses TRBV28 with TRBJ2-7, with a weak D call TRBD2 (5 bases). Germline V CDR1 and CDR2: MDHEN, SYDVKM. This CDR3 comprises 14 residues. V lost 7 bases and J 2 bases, leaving 15 bases between the germline ends. The CDR3: CASTDPGRAYEQYF. The CDR3 bases are TGTGCCAGCACCGATCCGGGAAGGGCCTACGAGCAGTACTTC.

The V call is TRBV30, the J call TRBJ2-7; 7 bases fit TRBD1. The CDR3 sequence is 13 residues long. With V trimmed by 2 bases and J by 3 bases, 4 bases remained unmatched. The V gene's germline CDR1 is GTSNPN and CDR2 SVGIG (reference sequence). CDR3 in DNA: TGTGCCTGGAGTCGACAGGGTGGCTACGAGCAGTACTTC. As protein: CAWSRQGGYEQYF.

The chain carries TRBV7-2 and TRBJ1-6; 8 bases line up with TRBD1. V trimming: 5 bases; J trimming: 9 bases; junction bases outside the gene matches: 9. This CDR3 contains 15 residues. Looked up from germline, CDR1 is SGHTA and CDR2 is FQGNSA. The CDR3 region is CASSVLRGRGSPLHF. The CDR3 nucleotides are TGTGCCAGCAGCGTACTCAGGGGGCGAGGTTCACCCCTCCACTTT.

The chain is built from TRBV7-9 and TRBJ1-2; 9 bases map to TRBD1. This CDR3 is built from 16 residues. V dropped 1 base and J dropped 2; count of bases not matched to a gene: 5. Germline V gene sequence: CDR1 SEHNR, CDR2 FQNEAQ (reference sequence). The CDR3 region is CASSLGAGTGNYGYTF. The CDR3 nucleotides read TGTGCCAGCAGCTTAGGGGCCGGGACAGGGAACTATGGCTACACCTTC.

The sample holds many counts of this clonotype. The J gene is TRBJ2-5, the V gene TRBV11-2; 8 positions agree with TRBD1. The CDR3 runs 16 residues. Germline V gives CDR1 SGHAT, CDR2 FQNNGV. The ends lost 2 bases at V and 1 base at J; junction bases unmatched: 6. The DNA of the CDR3 is TGTGCCAGCAGCTTATCCGTAGGACAGGGCCAAGAGACCCAGTACTTC. The encoded protein is CASSLSVGQGQETQYF.

This clonotype showed up many times. The junction departs from germline at one end; a sequencing error may be responsible. This rearrangement joins TRBV18 to TRBJ2-1; D gene unclear. This CDR3 is built from 15 residues. Looked up from germline, CDR1 is KGHSH and CDR2 is LQKENI. The DNA of the CDR3 is TGTGCTAGCTCACCACGCGAAGACAATTACAATGAGCAGTTCTTC. Translating it yields CASSPREDNYNEQFF. The full variable domain, its missing parts supplied by reference TRBV18 and TRBJ2-1, is NAGVMQNPRHLVRRRGQEARLRCSPMKGHSHVYWYRQLPEEGLKFMVYLQKENIIDESGMPKERFSAEFPKEGPSILRIQQVVRGDSAAYFCASSPREDNYNEQFFGPGTRLTVL.

This clonotype was observed many times. The CDR3 region is CSALWTSGLNEQFF. CDR3 coding DNA: TGCAGTGCTCTTTGGACTAGCGGGCTCAATGAGCAGTTCTTC. The V and J genes are TRBV20-1 and TRBJ2-1; 11 bases map to TRBD2. V lost 5 bases, J lost 6 bases, and 6 bases stayed unmatched. This CDR3 comprises 14 residues. From germline, CDR1 is DFQATT and CDR2 SNEGSKA (reference sequence).

This clonotype was counted many times. The junction does not match germline at one end; this may be a read error. The V gene is TRBV5-1, the J gene TRBJ2-1; D is possibly TRBD2 (6 bases). Germline CDR1 reads SGHRS; CDR2 reads YFSETQ. The CDR3 covers 12 residues. CDR3 sequence reads: CASSLDAGWWVF. The CDR3 nucleotides read TGCGCCAGCAGCTTGGATGCGGGATGGTGGGTCTTC.

The table lists this clonotype with many counts. The chain is built from TRBV20-1 and TRBJ1-4, with D perhaps TRBD1 (5 bases). The germline V gene encodes CDR1 DFQATT and CDR2 SNEGSKA (reference sequence). The length of the CDR3 is 14 residues. V was clipped by 5 bases and J by 0 bases, with 10 bases between them. CDR3 DNA: TGCAGTGCTGGAGGACACTCAACTAATGAAAAACTGTTTTTT. Protein sequence: CSAGGHSTNEKLFF.